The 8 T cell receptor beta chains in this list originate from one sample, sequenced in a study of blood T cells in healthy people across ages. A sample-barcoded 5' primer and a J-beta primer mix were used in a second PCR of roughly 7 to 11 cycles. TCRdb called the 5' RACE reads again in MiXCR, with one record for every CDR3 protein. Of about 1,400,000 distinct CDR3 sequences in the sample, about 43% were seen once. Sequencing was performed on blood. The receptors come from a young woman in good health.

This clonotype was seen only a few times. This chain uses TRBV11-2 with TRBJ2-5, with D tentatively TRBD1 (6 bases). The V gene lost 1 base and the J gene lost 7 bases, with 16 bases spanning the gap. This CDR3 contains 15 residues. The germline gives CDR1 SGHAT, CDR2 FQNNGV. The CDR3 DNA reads TGTGCCAGCAGCTTAGGGGATGGGGGCGCCGTGACCCAGTACTTC. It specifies CASSLGDGGAVTQYF.

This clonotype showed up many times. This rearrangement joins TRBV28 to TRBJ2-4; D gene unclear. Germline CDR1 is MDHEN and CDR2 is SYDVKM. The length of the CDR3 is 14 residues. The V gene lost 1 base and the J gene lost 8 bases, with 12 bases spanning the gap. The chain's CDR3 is CASSLSAGPDIQYF. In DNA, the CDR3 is TGTGCCAGCAGTTTATCGGCAGGACCGGACATTCAGTACTTC.

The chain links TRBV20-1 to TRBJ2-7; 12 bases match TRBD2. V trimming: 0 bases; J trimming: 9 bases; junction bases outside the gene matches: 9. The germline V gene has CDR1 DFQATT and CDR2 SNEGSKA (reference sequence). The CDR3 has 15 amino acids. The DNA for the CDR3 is TGCAGTGCTAGAGATACCCGACTAGCGGGAGAGGTGCAGTACTTC. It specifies CSARDTRLAGEVQYF.

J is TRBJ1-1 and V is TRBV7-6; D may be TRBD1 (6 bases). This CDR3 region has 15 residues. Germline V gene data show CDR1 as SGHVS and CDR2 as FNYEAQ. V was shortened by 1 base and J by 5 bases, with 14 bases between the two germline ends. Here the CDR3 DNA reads TGTGCCAGCAGCTTAGGTGGAGGGGGGGGTACTGAAGCTTTCTTT. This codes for CASSLGGGGGTEAFF.

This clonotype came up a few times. Written as DNA, the CDR3 is TGTGCCAGCAGCTTAGGTCTTGGACAGGGGTCCTACGAGCAGTACTTC. This encodes CASSLGLGQGSYEQYF. The chain joins TRBV7-9 to TRBJ2-7; TRBD1 matches 9 bases. The CDR3 consists of 16 residues. Germline V lookup: CDR1 SEHNR, CDR2 FQNEAQ (reference sequence). With 1 base clipped from V and 1 base from J, the junction kept 5 bases outside the gene matches.

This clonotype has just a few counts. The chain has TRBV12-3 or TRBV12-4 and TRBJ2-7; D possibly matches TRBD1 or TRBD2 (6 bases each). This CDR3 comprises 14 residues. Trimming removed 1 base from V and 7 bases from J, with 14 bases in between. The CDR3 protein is CASSLDGGRWEQYF. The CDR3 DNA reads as TGTGCCAGCAGTTTAGACGGGGGCCGCTGGGAGCAGTACTTC.

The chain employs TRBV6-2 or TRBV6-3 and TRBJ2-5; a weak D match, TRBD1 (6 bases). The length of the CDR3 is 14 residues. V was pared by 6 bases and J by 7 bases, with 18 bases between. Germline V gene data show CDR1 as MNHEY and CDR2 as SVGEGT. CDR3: CASRDRRETGTQYF. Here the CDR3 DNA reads TGTGCCAGCAGAGACCGCAGGGAGACAGGGACCCAGTACTTC.

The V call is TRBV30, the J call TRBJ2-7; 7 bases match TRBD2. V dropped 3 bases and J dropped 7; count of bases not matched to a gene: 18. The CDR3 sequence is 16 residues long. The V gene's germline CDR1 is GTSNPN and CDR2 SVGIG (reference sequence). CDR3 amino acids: CAWSSLSGLTAWEQYF. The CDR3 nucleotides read TGTGCCTGGAGCAGCCTTTCGGGACTAACCGCCTGGGAGCAGTACTTC.